This T cell receptor (beta chain) was identified during a study of cytomegalovirus exposure and HLA in healthy donors. Notes on the study in general: Researchers reported in a later analysis that a missense DCLRE1C variant was tied to TCR beta V- and J-gene trimming. A list of roughly 180 TCR beta chains associated with cytomegalovirus was given. Researchers reportedly found TCR beta sequences accurately predicted most subjects' HLA-A and HLA-B alleles.

Germline V gene data show CDR1 as SGHKS and CDR2 as YYEKEE (reference sequence). This CDR3 region has 12 residues. V shed 3 bases and J shed 12 bases, with 13 bases lying between them. PCR employed 60 Vbeta and 13 Jbeta primers. The method was immunoSEQ multiplex PCR; TCRdb's version includes in-frame clones alone and lacks a portion of them. The sample contains 150,000 to 200,000 clones, around four fifths of which appear only once. Likely unrecorded immune exposures existed in these nominally healthy donors. This clone was detected only a few times. Its antigen is not identified. Sample: PBMCs. This chain connects TRBV5-5 to TRBJ2-1; D call uncertain. The clonotype was recovered from a woman in her twenties or thirties in good health and CMV-seropositive. CDR3 sequence: CASSSYPGGQFF. CDR3 sequence (DNA): TGTGCCAGCAGCTCCTACCCTGGTGGGCAGTTCTTC.